The source of this TCR beta chain is a study of response to subunit inactivated influenza vaccine. Whole-study results and caveats: Each seasonal influenza vaccination, the authors suggested, recruits few new T cells.

One entry per CDR3 protein, called by TCRdb with MiXCR from the RT-PCR reads. The sample consists of approximately 170,000 distinct CDR3 sequences, approximately 15% of them appearing once. V shed 7 bases and J shed 4 bases, with 15 bases lying between them. CDR3 size: 14 residues. This clonotype was seen a few times. The antigen is undetermined. V gene TRBV12-3 or TRBV12-4 combines with J gene TRBJ2-3, with D possibly being TRBD2 (5 bases). The material was CD8+ T cells sorted from PBMCs, obtained 5 to 6 days after vaccination. The clonotype was recovered from a man aged 45-65 years who received an inactivated influenza vaccine. Here the CDR3 DNA reads TGTGCCAGCACCAACTTACCGAGGGCAGATACGCAGTATTTT. Amino acid sequence: CASTNLPRADTQYF.